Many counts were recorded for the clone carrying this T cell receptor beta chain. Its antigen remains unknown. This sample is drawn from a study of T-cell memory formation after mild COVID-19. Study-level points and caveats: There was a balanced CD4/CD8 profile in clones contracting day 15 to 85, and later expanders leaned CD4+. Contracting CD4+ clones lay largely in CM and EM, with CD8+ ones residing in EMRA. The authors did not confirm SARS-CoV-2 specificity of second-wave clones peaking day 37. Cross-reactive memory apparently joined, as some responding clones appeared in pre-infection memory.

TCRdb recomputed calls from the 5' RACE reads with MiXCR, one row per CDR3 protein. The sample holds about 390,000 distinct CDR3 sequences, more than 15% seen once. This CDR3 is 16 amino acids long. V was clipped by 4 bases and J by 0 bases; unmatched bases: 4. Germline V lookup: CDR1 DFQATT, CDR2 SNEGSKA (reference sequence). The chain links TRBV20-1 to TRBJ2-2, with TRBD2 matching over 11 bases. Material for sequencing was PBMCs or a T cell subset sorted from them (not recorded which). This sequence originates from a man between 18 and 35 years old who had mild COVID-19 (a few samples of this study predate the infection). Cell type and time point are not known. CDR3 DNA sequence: TGCAGTGCTAAGACTAGCGGGGCTCCGAACACCGGGGAGCTGTTTTTT. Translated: CSAKTSGAPNTGELFF.